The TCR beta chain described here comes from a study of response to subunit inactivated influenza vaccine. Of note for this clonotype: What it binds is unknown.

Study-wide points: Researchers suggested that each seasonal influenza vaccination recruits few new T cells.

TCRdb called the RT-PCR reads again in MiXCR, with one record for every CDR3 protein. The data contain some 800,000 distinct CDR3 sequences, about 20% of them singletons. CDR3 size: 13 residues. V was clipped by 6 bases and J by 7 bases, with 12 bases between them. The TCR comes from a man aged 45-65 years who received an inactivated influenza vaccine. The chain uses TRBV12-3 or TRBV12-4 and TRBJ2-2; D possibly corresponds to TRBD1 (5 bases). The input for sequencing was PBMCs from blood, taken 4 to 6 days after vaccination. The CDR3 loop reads CASRSRVLGELFF. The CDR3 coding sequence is TGTGCCAGCAGGTCCAGGGTCCTCGGGGAGCTGTTTTTT.